The sequence of this T cell receptor beta chain was determined in a study of T cell repertoires in cytomegalovirus infection (dated by TCRdb to between 2018 and 2020). With respect to the entire study: Alongside well-studied HLA-B-restricted epitopes, the peptide stimulations were aimed at recently identified HLA-C-restricted CMV epitopes, whose presentation resists viral immunomodulation. Because public TCR beta signatures pointed to carriage of CMV infection together with the matching HLA type, the HLA type of each donor mattered for the analysis.

The study at large found these results: Cumulative frequency of public TCR beta family members discriminated carriers of CMV infection plus the relevant HLA type in this cohort and an independent roughly 350-donor cohort. The ex vivo response was dominated by HLA-C-restricted CMV-specific TCR beta clonotypes, which also provided the single most frequent clonotype in two of eight donors.

Points on this clonotype: What antigen it recognizes has not been identified. No base-level quality is on record; no much larger clone is a single base apart.

Instrument on record: Illumina HiSeq 1500. The public reads were quality trimmed at Q25 with fastp and then assembled into clones with MiXCR by TCRdb, keeping productive beta chains. Rows merge per CDR3 protein into single entries with the most common DNA and genes. The sample has about 570,000 distinct CDR3 sequences on record, roughly 42% of them singletons. Jointly, the top ten make up 48% of the sample. The treatment or condition label on this specimen signifies: in vitro stimulation with specific CMV peptide epitopes to enrich CMV-specific T cells. Here V drops 0 bases and J drops 6 bases, and the junction holds 8 bases not matched to any gene. The CDR3 contains 15 residues, cysteine and phenylalanine counted. Only CDR3 DNA is held: 45 bases, read in frame from base 1. From the germline V gene, CDR1 is SGHAT and CDR2 is FQNNGV.

The rearranged chain carries TRBV11-2 and TRBJ2-7; the junction holds 7 bases that match TRBD2. This specimen consisted of cultured PBMCs, obtained from culture after CMV antigen stimulation. This TCR came from a human donor in good health (CMV status not recorded). Some clones in this sample may be carry-over from other donors' samples. The CDR3: CASSLDRGGSGEQYF. The sequenced DNA is TGTGCCAGCAGCTTAGATCGCGGGGGATCTGGCGAGCAGTACTTC.